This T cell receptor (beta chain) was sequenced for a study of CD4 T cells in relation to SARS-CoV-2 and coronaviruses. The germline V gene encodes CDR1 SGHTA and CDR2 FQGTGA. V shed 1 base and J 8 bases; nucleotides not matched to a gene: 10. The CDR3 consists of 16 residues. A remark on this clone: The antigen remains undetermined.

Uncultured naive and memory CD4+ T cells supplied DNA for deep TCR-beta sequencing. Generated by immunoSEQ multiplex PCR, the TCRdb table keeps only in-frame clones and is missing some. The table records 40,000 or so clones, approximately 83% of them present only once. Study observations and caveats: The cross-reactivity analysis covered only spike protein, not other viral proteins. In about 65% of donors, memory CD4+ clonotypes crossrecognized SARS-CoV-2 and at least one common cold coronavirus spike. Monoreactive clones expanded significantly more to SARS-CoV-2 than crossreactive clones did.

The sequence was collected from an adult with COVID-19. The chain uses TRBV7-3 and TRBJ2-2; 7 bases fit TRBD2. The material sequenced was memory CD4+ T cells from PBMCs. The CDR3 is CASSLSSSGIGGELFF. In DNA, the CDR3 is TGTGCCAGCAGCTTAAGTTCAAGCGGGATTGGTGGGGAGCTGTTTTTT.